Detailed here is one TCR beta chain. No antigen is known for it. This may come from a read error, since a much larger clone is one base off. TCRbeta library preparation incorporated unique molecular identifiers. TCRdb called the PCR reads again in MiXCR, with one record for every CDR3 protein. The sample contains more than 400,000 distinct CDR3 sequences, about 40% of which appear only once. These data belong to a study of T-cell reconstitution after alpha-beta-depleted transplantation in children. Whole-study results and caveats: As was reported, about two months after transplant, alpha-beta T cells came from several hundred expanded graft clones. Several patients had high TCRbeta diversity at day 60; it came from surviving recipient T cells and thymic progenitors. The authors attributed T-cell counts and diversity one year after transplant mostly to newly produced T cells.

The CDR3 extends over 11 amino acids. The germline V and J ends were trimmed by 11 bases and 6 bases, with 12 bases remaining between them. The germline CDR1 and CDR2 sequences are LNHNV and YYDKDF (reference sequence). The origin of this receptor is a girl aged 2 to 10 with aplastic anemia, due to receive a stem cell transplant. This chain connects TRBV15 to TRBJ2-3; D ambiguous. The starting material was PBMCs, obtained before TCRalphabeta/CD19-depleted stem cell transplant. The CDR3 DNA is TGTGCCGCCGCGAGATGGGATACGCAGTATTTT. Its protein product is CAAARWDTQYF.